Described below is a single TCR beta chain sequence and its context. This CDR3 is built from 15 residues. The V and J ends lost 0 bases and 6 bases respectively, with 16 bases between them. Germline V CDR1 and CDR2: SGHDT, YYEEEE. These data come from a study of T cell changes during pregnancy in multiple sclerosis. Profiled with immunoSEQ multiplex PCR; TCRdb holds only in-frame clones, not every one. The data contain around 39,000 clones, roughly 90% of them singletons. The receptor was derived from a female donor with multiple sclerosis, enrolled in a pregnancy study. This specimen was CD8+ T cells from peripheral blood mononuclear cells, taken before pregnancy. The V gene is TRBV5-6, the J gene TRBJ2-7, with D tentatively TRBD1 (5 bases). Written as DNA, the CDR3 is TGTGCCAGCAGCTTGGGGGGCGGTCTGAAGGGCGAGCAGTACTTC. Its translation: CASSLGGGLKGEQYF.